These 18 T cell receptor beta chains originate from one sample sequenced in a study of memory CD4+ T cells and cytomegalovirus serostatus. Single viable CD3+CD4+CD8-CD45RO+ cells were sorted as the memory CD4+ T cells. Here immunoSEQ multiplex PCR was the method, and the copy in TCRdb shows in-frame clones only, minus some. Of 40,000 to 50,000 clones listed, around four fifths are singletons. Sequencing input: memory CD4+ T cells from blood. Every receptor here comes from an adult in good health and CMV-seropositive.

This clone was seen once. CDR3 sequence: CASQRLGEGTEAFF. The CDR3 coding sequence is TGTGCCAGCCAGCGCCTGGGTGAAGGGACTGAAGCTTTCTTT. The chain is built from TRBV27 and TRBJ1-1, with D unresolved. From germline, CDR1 is MNHEY and CDR2 SMNVEV (reference sequence). CDR3 size: 14 residues. Trimming took off 8 bases at V and 5 bases at J, with 18 bases between the two ends.

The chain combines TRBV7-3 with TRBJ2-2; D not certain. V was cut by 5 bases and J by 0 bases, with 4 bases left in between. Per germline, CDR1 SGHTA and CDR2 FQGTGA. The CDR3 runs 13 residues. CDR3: CASSPTNTGELFF. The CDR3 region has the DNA TGTGCCAGCAGCCCGACGAACACCGGGGAGCTGTTTTTT.

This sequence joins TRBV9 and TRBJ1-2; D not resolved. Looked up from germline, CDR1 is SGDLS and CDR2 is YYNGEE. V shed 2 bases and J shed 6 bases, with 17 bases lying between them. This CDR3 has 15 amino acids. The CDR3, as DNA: TGTGCCAGCAGCGTGCGCGTCGGGGTCGGGGATGGCTACACCTTC. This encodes CASSVRVGVGDGYTF.

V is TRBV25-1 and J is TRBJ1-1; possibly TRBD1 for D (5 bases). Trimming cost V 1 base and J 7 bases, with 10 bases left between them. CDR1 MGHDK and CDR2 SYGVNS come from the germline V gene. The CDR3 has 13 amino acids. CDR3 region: CASSESPGNEAFF. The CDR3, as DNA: TGTGCCAGCAGTGAATCCCCAGGGAATGAAGCTTTCTTT.

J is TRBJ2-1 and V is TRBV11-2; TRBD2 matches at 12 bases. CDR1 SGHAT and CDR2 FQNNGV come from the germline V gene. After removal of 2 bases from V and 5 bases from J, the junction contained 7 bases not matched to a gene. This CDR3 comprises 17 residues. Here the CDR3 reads CASSLKGLAGGHNEQFF. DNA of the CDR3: TGTGCCAGCAGCTTAAAAGGGCTAGCGGGGGGGCACAATGAGCAGTTCTTC.

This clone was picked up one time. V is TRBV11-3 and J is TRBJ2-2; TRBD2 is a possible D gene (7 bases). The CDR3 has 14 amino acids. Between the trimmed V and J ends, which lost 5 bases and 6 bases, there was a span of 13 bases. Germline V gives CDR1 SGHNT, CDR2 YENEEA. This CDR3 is CASSRGAQSGELFF. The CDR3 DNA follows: TGTGCCAGCAGCCGGGGGGCTCAGTCCGGGGAGCTGTTTTTT. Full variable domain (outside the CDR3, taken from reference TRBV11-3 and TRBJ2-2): EAGVVQSPRYKIIEKKQPVAFWCNPISGHNTLYWYLQNLGQGPELLIRYENEEAVDDSQLPKDRFSAERLKGVDSTLKIQPAELGDSAVYLCASSRGAQSGELFFGEGSRLTVL.

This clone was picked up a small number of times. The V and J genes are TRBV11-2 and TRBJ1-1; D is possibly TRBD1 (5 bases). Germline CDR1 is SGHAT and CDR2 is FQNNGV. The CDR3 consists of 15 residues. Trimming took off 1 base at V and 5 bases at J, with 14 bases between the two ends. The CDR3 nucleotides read TGTGCCAGCAGCTTAGTCGGGGGGACGAGAACTGAAGCTTTCTTT. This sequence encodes CASSLVGGTRTEAFF.

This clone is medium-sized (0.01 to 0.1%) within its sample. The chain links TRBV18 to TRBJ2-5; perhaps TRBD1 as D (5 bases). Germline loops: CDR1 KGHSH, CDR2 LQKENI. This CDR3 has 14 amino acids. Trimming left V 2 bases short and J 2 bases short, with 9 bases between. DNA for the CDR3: TGTGCCAGCTCACCAGGGAACAGGCAAGAGACCCAGTACTTC. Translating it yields CASSPGNRQETQYF.

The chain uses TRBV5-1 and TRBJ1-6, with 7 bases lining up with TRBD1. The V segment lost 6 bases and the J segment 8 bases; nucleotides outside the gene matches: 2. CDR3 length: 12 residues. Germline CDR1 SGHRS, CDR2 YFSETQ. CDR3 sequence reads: CASKTGDSPLHF. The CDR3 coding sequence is TGCGCCAGCAAAACAGGGGATTCACCCCTCCACTTT. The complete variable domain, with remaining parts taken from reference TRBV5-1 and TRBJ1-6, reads KAGVTQTPRYLIKTRGQQVTLSCSPISGHRSVSWYQQTPGQGLQFLFEYFSETQRNKGNFPGRFSGRQFSNSRSEMNVSTLELGDSALYLCASKTGDSPLHFGNGTRLTVT.

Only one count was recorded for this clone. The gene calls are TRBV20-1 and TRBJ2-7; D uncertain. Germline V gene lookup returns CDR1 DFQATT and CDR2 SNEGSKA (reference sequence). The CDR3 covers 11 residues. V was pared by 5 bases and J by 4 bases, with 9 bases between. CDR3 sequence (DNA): TGCAGTGCTCGCCCCGGGTACGAGCAGTACTTC. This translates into CSARPGYEQYF.

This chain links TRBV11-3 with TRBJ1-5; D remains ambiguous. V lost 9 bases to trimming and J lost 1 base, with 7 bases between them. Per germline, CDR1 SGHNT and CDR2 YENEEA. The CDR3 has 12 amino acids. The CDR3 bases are TGTGCCAGGGAGGGAAGCAATCAGCCCCAGCATTTT. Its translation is CAREGSNQPQHF.

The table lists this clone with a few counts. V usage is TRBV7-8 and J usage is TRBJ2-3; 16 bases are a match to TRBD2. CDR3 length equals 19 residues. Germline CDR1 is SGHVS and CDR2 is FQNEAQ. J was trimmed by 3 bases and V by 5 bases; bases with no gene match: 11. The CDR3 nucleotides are TGTGCCAGCAGCCCTGGGACTAGCGGGGGGGCCGGAGTAACAGATACGCAGTATTTT. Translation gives CASSPGTSGGAGVTDTQYF.

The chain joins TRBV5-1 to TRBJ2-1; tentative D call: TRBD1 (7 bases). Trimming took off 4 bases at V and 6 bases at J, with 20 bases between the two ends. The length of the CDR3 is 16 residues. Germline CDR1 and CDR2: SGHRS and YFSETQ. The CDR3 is CASSPATTGEVNEQFF. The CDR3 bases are TGCGCCAGCAGCCCAGCCACAACAGGGGAGGTCAATGAGCAGTTCTTC.

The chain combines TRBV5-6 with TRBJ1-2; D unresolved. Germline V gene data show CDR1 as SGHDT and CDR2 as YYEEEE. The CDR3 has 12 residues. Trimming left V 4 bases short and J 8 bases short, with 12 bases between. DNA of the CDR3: TGTGCCAGCAGCCGGAGGTCTAACGGCTACACCTTC. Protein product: CASSRRSNGYTF.

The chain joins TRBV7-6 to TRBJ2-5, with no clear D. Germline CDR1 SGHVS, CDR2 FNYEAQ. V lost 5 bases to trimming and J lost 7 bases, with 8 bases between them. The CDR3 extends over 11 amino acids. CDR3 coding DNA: TGTGCCAGCAGCATCCCTGGGACCCAGTACTTC. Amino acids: CASSIPGTQYF.

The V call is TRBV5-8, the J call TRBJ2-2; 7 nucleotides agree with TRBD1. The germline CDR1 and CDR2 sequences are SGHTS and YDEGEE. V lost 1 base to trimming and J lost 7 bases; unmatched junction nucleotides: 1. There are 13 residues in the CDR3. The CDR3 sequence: CASSLTGVGELFF. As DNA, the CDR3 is TGTGCCAGCAGCTTGACAGGGGTCGGGGAGCTGTTTTTT.

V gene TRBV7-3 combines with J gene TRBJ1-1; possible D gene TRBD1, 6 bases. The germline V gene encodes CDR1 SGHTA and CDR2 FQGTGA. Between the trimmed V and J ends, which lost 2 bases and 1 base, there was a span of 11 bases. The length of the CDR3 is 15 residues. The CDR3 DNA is TGTGCCAGCAGCTTAGGAGGGGGGAAGAACACTGAAGCTTTCTTT. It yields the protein CASSLGGGKNTEAFF.

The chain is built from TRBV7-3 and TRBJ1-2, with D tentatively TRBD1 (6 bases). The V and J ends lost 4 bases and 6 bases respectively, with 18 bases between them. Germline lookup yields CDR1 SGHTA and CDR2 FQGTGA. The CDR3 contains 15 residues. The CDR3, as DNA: TGTGCCAGCAGCTCAAGGGGGGGCGGACGAGATGGCTACACCTTC. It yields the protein CASSSRGGGRDGYTF. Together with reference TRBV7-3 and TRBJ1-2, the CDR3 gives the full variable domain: GAGVSQTPSNKVTEKGKYVELRCDPISGHTALYWYRQSLGQGPEFLIYFQGTGAADDSGLPNDRFFAVRPEGSVSTLKIQRTERGDSAVYLCASSSRGGGRDGYTFGSGTRLTVV.